A selection of T cell receptor beta chains follows, all from one sample in a study of blood T cell repertoires in COVID-19. Some clones are missing from TCRdb's copy, which holds only in-frame ones; the method was immunoSEQ multiplex PCR. This sample yields fewer than 130,000 clones, of which around 90% are seen a single time; 3.3% belongs to the top ten. The material sequenced was peripheral blood. The receptors come from a woman between 50 and 59 years old with acute or convalescent COVID-19. CDR3s include the opening cysteine and the closing phenylalanine or tryptophan. A D gene is named only where the DNA matches it firmly. The listing skips clone size in some rows; elsewhere it reads once, few, many or a size class.

v_gene: TRBV5-1; d_gene: -; abundance: -; j_gene: TRBJ2-7; CDR3nt: TGCGCCAGCAATCCGGACTCAACGTCCTACGAGCAGTACTTC; CDR3aa: CASNPDSTSYEQYF
v_gene: TRBV11-2; d_gene: TRBD2; abundance: -; j_gene: TRBJ2-2; CDR3nt: TGTGCCAGCAGCTGGCGGGAGGGCGGCACCGGGGAGCTGTTTTTT; CDR3aa: CASSWREGGTGELFF
v_gene: TRBV12-3/TRBV12-4; d_gene: TRBD2; abundance: -; j_gene: TRBJ2-5; CDR3nt: TGTGCCAGCAGGGGACTAGCGAAAGAGACCCAGTACTTC; CDR3aa: CASRGLAKETQYF
v_gene: TRBV5-1; d_gene: TRBD1; abundance: -; j_gene: TRBJ2-7; CDR3nt: TGCGCCAGCAGCGTTCTGGGGACAGGGGTTGGCGAGCAGTACTTC; CDR3aa: CASSVLGTGVGEQYF
v_gene: TRBV28; d_gene: TRBD2; abundance: -; j_gene: TRBJ2-1; CDR3nt: TGTGCCAGCAGTTTAGGGACTAGCGGGAGTCGGCCTTACAATGAGCAGTTCTTC; CDR3aa: CASSLGTSGSRPYNEQFF
v_gene: TRBV7-2; d_gene: TRBD2; abundance: -; j_gene: TRBJ2-4; CDR3nt: TGTGCCAGCAGCTTAGTGCGACTAGCGGACATTCAGTACTTC; CDR3aa: CASSLVRLADIQYF
v_gene: TRBV3-1/TRBV3-2; d_gene: TRBD1; abundance: -; j_gene: TRBJ1-1; CDR3nt: TGTGCCAGCAGCCAAGTGGACAGGGGGAGTGGAGCTTTCTTT; CDR3aa: CASSQVDRGSGAFF
v_gene: TRBV4-2; d_gene: TRBD2; abundance: -; j_gene: TRBJ2-5; CDR3nt: TGTGCCAGCAGCCAGGATGGGACTAGGGGGGGGCAAGAGACCCAGTACTTC; CDR3aa: CASSQDGTRGGQETQYF
v_gene: TRBV7-8; d_gene: -; abundance: -; j_gene: TRBJ2-2; CDR3nt: TGTGCCAGCGCCTCCGGAGGGCTCGGCGCCGGGGAGCTGTTTTTT; CDR3aa: CASASGGLGAGELFF
v_gene: TRBV28; d_gene: -; abundance: -; j_gene: TRBJ2-7; CDR3nt: TGTGCCAGCAGGCCGCGGACAGTCGCTACCTACGAGCAGTACTTC; CDR3aa: CASRPRTVATYEQYF
v_gene: TRBV18; d_gene: TRBD2; abundance: -; j_gene: TRBJ2-7; CDR3nt: TGTGCCAGCTCACAATCAACCGGGACTAATTACGAGCAGTACTTC; CDR3aa: CASSQSTGTNYEQYF
v_gene: TRBV11-2; d_gene: TRBD2; abundance: -; j_gene: TRBJ2-3; CDR3nt: TGTGCCAGCACCTCGACTAGCGGTCCTGTAGGTACGCAGTATTTT; CDR3aa: CASTSTSGPVGTQYF
v_gene: TRBV2; d_gene: -; abundance: -; j_gene: TRBJ2-7; CDR3nt: TGTGCCAGCAGTGAACAGGGTCTGGAGCAGTACTTC; CDR3aa: CASSEQGLEQYF
v_gene: TRBV4-1; d_gene: TRBD1; abundance: once; j_gene: TRBJ1-4; CDR3nt: TGCGCCAGCAGCCAGCAGGGGGCAACTAATGAAAAACTGTTTTTT; CDR3aa: CASSQQGATNEKLFF
v_gene: TRBV24-1; d_gene: -; abundance: -; j_gene: TRBJ1-2; CDR3nt: TGTGCCACCAGTGATCCGACAGCCTCCGGCTACACCTTC; CDR3aa: CATSDPTASGYTF
v_gene: TRBV2; d_gene: -; abundance: -; j_gene: TRBJ2-3; CDR3nt: TGTGCCAGCAGTCCCACGGGCACAGATACGCAGTATTTT; CDR3aa: CASSPTGTDTQYF
v_gene: TRBV10-3; d_gene: TRBD2; abundance: -; j_gene: TRBJ2-1; CDR3nt: TGTGCCATCAGTAAGGTCACTAGCGGGAGGGACAATGAGCAGTTCTTC; CDR3aa: CAISKVTSGRDNEQFF
v_gene: TRBV19; d_gene: -; abundance: few; j_gene: TRBJ1-5; CDR3nt: TGTGCCAGTAGCCGGGGGGAGGACCAGCCCCAGCATTTT; CDR3aa: CASSRGEDQPQHF
v_gene: TRBV9; d_gene: -; abundance: -; j_gene: TRBJ2-7; CDR3nt: TGTGCCAGCAGCGTAGTTGATTATACGGGGGAGCAGTACTTC; CDR3aa: CASSVVDYTGEQYF
v_gene: TRBV12-3/TRBV12-4; d_gene: -; abundance: -; j_gene: TRBJ2-7; CDR3nt: TGTGCCAGCAGGCGGCGGGGCGAGCAGTACTTC; CDR3aa: CASRRRGEQYF
v_gene: TRBV19; d_gene: -; abundance: -; j_gene: TRBJ1-6; CDR3nt: TGTGCCAGTAGTATCCGGACAGAAAATTCACCCCTCCACTTT; CDR3aa: CASSIRTENSPLHF
v_gene: TRBV19; d_gene: -; abundance: -; j_gene: TRBJ2-3; CDR3nt: TGTGCCAGTAGTCCGGGGACTAGCACAGATACGCAGTATTTT; CDR3aa: CASSPGTSTDTQYF
v_gene: TRBV9; d_gene: -; abundance: -; j_gene: TRBJ1-4; CDR3nt: TGTGCCAGCAGCGTAGACAGGGAGGGCGAAAAACTGTTTTTT; CDR3aa: CASSVDREGEKLFF
v_gene: TRBV7-2; d_gene: TRBD1; abundance: -; j_gene: TRBJ1-2; CDR3nt: TGTGCCAGCAGCTCCCGGGACAGGACCTATGGCTACACCTTC; CDR3aa: CASSSRDRTYGYTF
v_gene: TRBV10-3; d_gene: TRBD2; abundance: -; j_gene: TRBJ2-2; CDR3nt: TGTGCCATCAGTCCGGGACTAGCGGGGATTAACACCGGGGAGCTGTTTTTT; CDR3aa: CAISPGLAGINTGELFF
v_gene: TRBV19; d_gene: -; abundance: -; j_gene: TRBJ2-2; CDR3nt: TGTGCCAGTAGTATAGATGGGTCGAGGAGGACCGGGGAGCTGTTTTTT; CDR3aa: CASSIDGSRRTGELFF
v_gene: TRBV7-9; d_gene: TRBD2; abundance: -; j_gene: TRBJ2-1; CDR3nt: TGTGCCAGCAGCACCCAACCGGGACTAGCGGCGAGCTCCTACAATGAGCAGTTCTTC; CDR3aa: CASSTQPGLAASSYNEQFF
v_gene: TRBV11-2; d_gene: -; abundance: -; j_gene: TRBJ2-7; CDR3nt: TGTGCCAGCACCATCCAGGGCTACGAGCAGTACTTC; CDR3aa: CASTIQGYEQYF
v_gene: TRBV30; d_gene: -; abundance: few; j_gene: TRBJ1-6; CDR3nt: TGTGCCTGGACAGGGCAAACTAATTCACCCCTCCACTTT; CDR3aa: CAWTGQTNSPLHF
v_gene: TRBV12-3/TRBV12-4; d_gene: TRBD1; abundance: -; j_gene: TRBJ1-1; CDR3nt: TGTGCCAGCAGGACCGGGACAGTTGTTGAAGCTTTCTTT; CDR3aa: CASRTGTVVEAFF
v_gene: TRBV20-1; d_gene: -; abundance: -; j_gene: TRBJ2-7; CDR3nt: TGCAGTGCCGGGGGTCGCGAGCAGTACTTC; CDR3aa: CSAGGREQYF
v_gene: TRBV6-2/TRBV6-3; d_gene: TRBD1; abundance: -; j_gene: TRBJ2-1; CDR3nt: TGTGCCAGCAGCGAAACAGGGGTCGAGCAGTTCTTC; CDR3aa: CASSETGVEQFF
v_gene: TRBV3-1/TRBV3-2; d_gene: -; abundance: once; j_gene: TRBJ1-2; CDR3nt: TGTGCCAGCAGCCGGACGAAAAAGGGGCATGCTTATGGCTACACCTTC; CDR3aa: CASSRTKKGHAYGYTF
v_gene: TRBV6-1; d_gene: -; abundance: once; j_gene: TRBJ2-7; CDR3nt: TGTGCCAGCAGTGAGGTAGTACCGTACTTC; CDR3aa: CASSEVVPYF
v_gene: TRBV6-6; d_gene: -; abundance: -; j_gene: TRBJ1-5; CDR3nt: TGTGCCAGCAGAGAACAGCTAAGTAGCAATCAGCCCCAGCATTTT; CDR3aa: CASREQLSSNQPQHF
v_gene: TRBV18; d_gene: TRBD1; abundance: -; j_gene: TRBJ1-2; CDR3nt: TGTGCCAGCTCACCGATAAACCGGGACAGGGGGTTCGGCTACACCTTC; CDR3aa: CASSPINRDRGFGYTF
v_gene: TRBV5-1; d_gene: TRBD1; abundance: -; j_gene: TRBJ1-2; CDR3nt: TGCGCCAGCAACCCCGGGGGGACAGGCTATGGCTACACCTTC; CDR3aa: CASNPGGTGYGYTF
v_gene: TRBV6-5; d_gene: TRBD1; abundance: -; j_gene: TRBJ2-3; CDR3nt: TGTGCCAGCAGGGGACAGATTAGCACAGATACGCAGTATTTT; CDR3aa: CASRGQISTDTQYF
v_gene: TRBV27; d_gene: TRBD1; abundance: -; j_gene: TRBJ2-7; CDR3nt: TGTGCCAGCAGTTGGGGGGGGACAGGGGTAGGCGAGCAGTACTTC; CDR3aa: CASSWGGTGVGEQYF
v_gene: TRBV5-1; d_gene: -; abundance: -; j_gene: TRBJ2-2; CDR3nt: TGCGCCAGCAGCTTAGGCGGGTCGAACACCGGGGAGCTGTTTTTT; CDR3aa: CASSLGGSNTGELFF
v_gene: TRBV5-1; d_gene: TRBD1; abundance: -; j_gene: TRBJ1-1; CDR3nt: TGCGCCAGCAGCTACCCCGGGACAGGGGAGAACACTGAAGCTTTCTTT; CDR3aa: CASSYPGTGENTEAFF
v_gene: TRBV27; d_gene: TRBD2; abundance: -; j_gene: TRBJ2-1; CDR3nt: TGTGCCAGCAGTTTTTTTCGGGTTCTAGCGGGCACCAATGAGCAGTTCTTC; CDR3aa: CASSFFRVLAGTNEQFF
v_gene: TRBV28; d_gene: TRBD2; abundance: -; j_gene: TRBJ2-7; CDR3nt: TGTGCCAGCAGTTCCCTACTAGCGGGAGGCCCTAAATACGAGCAGTACTTC; CDR3aa: CASSSLLAGGPKYEQYF
v_gene: TRBV19; d_gene: TRBD1; abundance: -; j_gene: TRBJ1-1; CDR3nt: TGTGCCAGCCGGACAGGGGGCGGGAGAGCTTTCTTT; CDR3aa: CASRTGGGRAFF
v_gene: TRBV7-2; d_gene: TRBD2; abundance: -; j_gene: TRBJ2-3; CDR3nt: TGTGCCAGCAGCCCCCGACTAGCGGGATCGACAGATACGCAGTATTTT; CDR3aa: CASSPRLAGSTDTQYF
v_gene: TRBV28; d_gene: TRBD1; abundance: -; j_gene: TRBJ1-5; CDR3nt: TGTGCCAGCAGTTTACCAACAGGGGGCAATCAGCCCCAGCATTTT; CDR3aa: CASSLPTGGNQPQHF
v_gene: TRBV9; d_gene: -; abundance: -; j_gene: TRBJ2-1; CDR3nt: TGTGCCAGCAGCGCCGAGATACTTGACGAGAGGACCTACAATGAGCAGTTCTTC; CDR3aa: CASSAEILDERTYNEQFF
v_gene: TRBV5-1; d_gene: TRBD2; abundance: -; j_gene: TRBJ2-4; CDR3nt: TGCGCCAGCAGAGAGGGGGGGTCTAGCGGGAGAGGCGGCAAAAACATTCAGTACTTC; CDR3aa: CASREGGSSGRGGKNIQYF
v_gene: TRBV19; d_gene: TRBD1; abundance: -; j_gene: TRBJ2-5; CDR3nt: TGTGCCAGTAGAACGACAGGGGTTGGGGAGACCCAGTACTTC; CDR3aa: CASRTTGVGETQYF
v_gene: TRBV12-3/TRBV12-4; d_gene: -; abundance: -; j_gene: TRBJ2-1; CDR3nt: TGTGCCAGCAGTTACTTTTACAATGAGCAGTTCTTC; CDR3aa: CASSYFYNEQFF
v_gene: TRBV6-5; d_gene: TRBD2; abundance: -; j_gene: TRBJ2-7; CDR3nt: TGTGCCAGCAGTTTACCGACTAGCGGGAGATCCTACGAGCAGTACTTC; CDR3aa: CASSLPTSGRSYEQYF
v_gene: TRBV9; d_gene: -; abundance: -; j_gene: TRBJ2-2; CDR3nt: TGTGCCAGCAGCGTAGCTCTAGCGCAGGCGAACACCGGGGAGCTGTTTTTT; CDR3aa: CASSVALAQANTGELFF
v_gene: TRBV6-5; d_gene: TRBD2; abundance: -; j_gene: TRBJ2-1; CDR3nt: TGTGCCAGCACCCCGGTAGCGGGAGGGCCTGGTGAGCAGTTCTTC; CDR3aa: CASTPVAGGPGEQFF
v_gene: TRBV28; d_gene: TRBD1; abundance: -; j_gene: TRBJ1-6; CDR3nt: TGTGCCAGCAGTTCGACAGGGGTTAATTCACCCCTCCACTTT; CDR3aa: CASSSTGVNSPLHF
v_gene: TRBV18; d_gene: -; abundance: once; j_gene: TRBJ2-1; CDR3nt: TGTGCCAGCTCACTCCGACTGAATGAGCAGTTCTTC; CDR3aa: CASSLRLNEQFF
v_gene: TRBV5-1; d_gene: -; abundance: few; j_gene: TRBJ2-3; CDR3nt: TGCGCCAGCCGGTCTTCGTCTAGCACAGATACGCAGTATTTT; CDR3aa: CASRSSSSTDTQYF
v_gene: TRBV4-1; d_gene: TRBD2; abundance: -; j_gene: TRBJ2-3; CDR3nt: TGCGCCAGCAGCCAAGACTCTCTACTAGCGGGGGGGTCCACAGATACGCAGTATTTT; CDR3aa: CASSQDSLLAGGSTDTQYF
v_gene: TRBV18; d_gene: TRBD1; abundance: -; j_gene: TRBJ2-1; CDR3nt: TGTGCCAGCTCACCAGAGGGGACAGGTCCCACTGGTGAGCAGTTCTTC; CDR3aa: CASSPEGTGPTGEQFF
v_gene: TRBV6-5; d_gene: -; abundance: -; j_gene: TRBJ1-3; CDR3nt: TGTGCCAGCAGAGTCGGTTCTGGAAACACCATATATTTT; CDR3aa: CASRVGSGNTIYF
v_gene: TRBV6-6; d_gene: TRBD2; abundance: -; j_gene: TRBJ2-1; CDR3nt: TGTGCCTCCCGGGCGTCTAGCGGGTTGTACAATGAGCAGTTCTTC; CDR3aa: CASRASSGLYNEQFF